The 15 T cell receptor beta chains given below trace back to one sample, sequenced in a study of cytotoxic CD8 clonotypes in ibrutinib-treated CLL. TCRdb's table, derived via immunoSEQ multiplex PCR, lists solely in-frame clones and lacks some. The sample has roughly 130,000 clones, 91% seen once. Here the sequenced sample was PBMCs, taken after 12 months of ibrutinib treatment. The origin of the receptors is a human donor with chronic lymphocytic leukemia.

Here the CDR3 reads CASSHPLTASNYGYTF. The CDR3 DNA reads TGTGCCAGCAGCCACCCCCTGACAGCAAGTAACTATGGCTACACCTTC. J is TRBJ1-2 and V is TRBV4-2; TRBD1 is a possible D gene (5 bases). The CDR3 is 16 amino acids. V was trimmed by 3 bases and J by 1 base, leaving 15 bases between them. Germline loops: CDR1 LGHNA, CDR2 YNFKEQ.

The chain joins TRBV27 to TRBJ2-1, with D perhaps TRBD1 or TRBD2 (6 bases each). The germline gives CDR1 MNHEY, CDR2 SMNVEV (reference sequence). The ends were cut back, 2 bases at V and 6 bases at J, with 17 bases in the middle. The CDR3 has 16 residues. CDR3 DNA sequence: TGTGCCAGCAGTTTAATTCCCGGGGGCGGGATCAATGAGCAGTTCTTC. The encoded protein is CASSLIPGGGINEQFF.

This sequence joins TRBV28 and TRBJ1-2, with D possibly TRBD1 on 5 matching bases. V was cut by 2 bases and J by 2 bases, with 6 bases left in between. The CDR3 spans 13 residues. Germline lookup yields CDR1 MDHEN and CDR2 SYDVKM. For the CDR3, the DNA is TGTGCCAGCAGTTTAGGGGGGAACTATGGCTACACCTTC. It specifies CASSLGGNYGYTF.

V usage is TRBV7-2 and J usage is TRBJ1-5, with a possible D match to TRBD1 (5 bases). The germline V gene encodes CDR1 SGHTA and CDR2 FQGNSA. The CDR3 totals 16 residues. V lost 4 bases and J lost 3, with 16 bases in between. The CDR3 is CASSSVSGRFNQPQHF. CDR3 sequence (DNA): TGTGCCAGCAGCTCCGTCTCGGGACGGTTCAATCAGCCCCAGCATTTT.

Here the CDR3 DNA reads TGTGCCAGCAGTGTCAGGGTGGGGTACGCAGATACGCAGTATTTT. It codes for CASSVRVGYADTQYF. The V gene is TRBV27, the J gene TRBJ2-3, with D perhaps TRBD1 (5 bases). Per germline, CDR1 MNHEY and CDR2 SMNVEV (reference sequence). Trimming removed 5 bases from V and 4 bases from J, with 16 bases in between. The CDR3 sequence is 15 residues long.

Written as DNA, the CDR3 is TGTGCCAGCAGCTTAGCACGGAATGAGCAGTTCTTC. Protein product: CASSLARNEQFF. The J gene is TRBJ2-1, the V gene TRBV11-2; D ambiguous. The V gene's germline CDR1 is SGHAT and CDR2 FQNNGV. The CDR3 is 12 amino acids. Trimming left V 1 base short and J 7 bases short, with 5 bases between.

This rearrangement joins TRBV2 to TRBJ2-3; D is undetermined. CDR3 length equals 13 residues. V lost 6 bases and J lost 3, with 10 bases in between. CDR1 SNHLY and CDR2 FYNNEI come from the germline V gene. CDR3 region: CASSSWGTDTQYF. The CDR3 nucleotides read TGTGCCAGCAGCTCGTGGGGAACAGATACGCAGTATTTT.

The genes are TRBV9 and TRBJ1-3; the D is unclear. V was clipped by 2 bases and J by 4 bases, with 13 bases between them. The CDR3 is made up of 15 amino acids. The V gene's germline CDR1 is SGDLS and CDR2 YYNGEE. CDR3 nucleotide sequence: TGTGCCAGCAGCGTGTCGTTAGGGTCCGGAAACACCATATATTTT. It translates to CASSVSLGSGNTIYF.

This sequence joins TRBV6-5 and TRBJ2-2; D not resolved. CDR3 size: 13 residues. Trimming cost V 0 bases and J 4 bases, with 3 bases left between them. CDR1 is MNHEY and CDR2 is SVGAGI in the germline V gene. The CDR3 DNA reads TGTGCCAGCAGTTACTCTGGCACCGGGGAGCTGTTTTTT. Protein product: CASSYSGTGELFF.

The genes are TRBV4-2 and TRBJ2-6, with D uncertain. CDR3 size: 15 residues. Germline CDR1 and CDR2: LGHNA and YNFKEQ. V lost 2 bases and J lost 2, with 7 bases in between. The CDR3 spells CASSQQTAGANVLTF. The CDR3 DNA reads as TGTGCCAGCAGCCAACAAACCGCTGGGGCCAACGTCCTGACTTTC.

CDR3 sequence (DNA): TGTGCCAGCAGCACTGGAGAGGGAATCGGCTATGGCTACACCTTC. This translates into CASSTGEGIGYGYTF. V is TRBV6-6 and J is TRBJ1-2; D is ambiguous. The CDR3 runs 15 residues. V was trimmed by 6 bases and J by 4 bases, leaving 18 bases between them. CDR1 and CDR2 from the germline V gene are MNHNY and SVGAGI (reference sequence).

V and J are TRBV6-6 and TRBJ2-7; D perhaps matches TRBD2 (5 bases). This CDR3 spans 11 amino acids. Germline V gene lookup returns CDR1 MNHNY and CDR2 SVGAGI (reference sequence). V was pared by 5 bases and J by 5 bases, with 7 bases between. The CDR3 nucleotides are TGTGCCAGCAGTACGGGGAACGAGCAGTACTTC. This sequence encodes CASSTGNEQYF.

The V gene is TRBV9, the J gene TRBJ2-3; D unclear. The CDR3 is made up of 11 amino acids. The V and J ends lost 3 bases and 2 bases respectively, with 1 base between them. Germline values: CDR1 SGDLS, CDR2 YYNGEE. The CDR3 DNA reads TGTGCCAGCAGCGCCACAGATACGCAGTATTTT. Its translation: CASSATDTQYF.

The chain has TRBV20-1 and TRBJ2-1, with TRBD2 matching over 7 bases. The CDR3 runs 11 residues. The J segment lost 13 bases and the V segment lost 6 bases, leaving 9 bases of the junction unmatched. Germline CDR1 DFQATT, CDR2 SNEGSKA (reference sequence). CDR3 in DNA: TGCAGTGCCAAGACCGGGACTACACAGTTCTTC. Translation: CSAKTGTTQFF.

The chain's CDR3 is CASSSQGSWDYEQYF. The CDR3 DNA reads TGTGCCAGCAGCTCACAGGGCAGTTGGGACTACGAGCAGTACTTC. V gene TRBV2 combines with J gene TRBJ2-7; the D gene is possibly TRBD1 (6 bases). Germline loops: CDR1 SNHLY, CDR2 FYNNEI. The CDR3 sequence is 15 residues long. V lost 6 bases to trimming and J lost 3 bases, with 18 bases between them.